This TCR beta chain was identified in a study of cytomegalovirus exposure and HLA in healthy donors. Study-wide background: A subsequent analysis reported that the roughly 120 validation repertoires were produced on the same platform that had also been used for the 550 to 750 first-cohort repertoires. Findings and limits, study-wide: Cytomegalovirus association was listed for 170 or so TCR beta chains.

J gave up 4 bases and V 1 base, and 4 bases lay outside the gene matches. This CDR3 is built from 14 residues. CDR1 is LGHNA and CDR2 is YNFKEQ in the germline V gene. Measured with immunoSEQ multiplex PCR; TCRdb has only the in-frame clones, and not every one. The profile shows roughly 130,000 clones, more than 70% of them singletons. This clone appeared many times. What it binds is not known. This chain uses TRBV4-2 with TRBJ2-7; 7 bases are shared with TRBD2. The origin of this receptor is a man younger than 45 in good health and CMV-seronegative. Sample: PBMCs. The CDR3 sequence: CASSQGREAYEQYF. DNA of the CDR3: TGTGCCAGCAGCCAAGGTCGGGAGGCGTACGAGCAGTACTTC.